This T cell receptor beta chain was captured by sequencing in a study of T-cell reconstitution after alpha-beta-depleted transplantation in children. CDR1 and CDR2 from the germline V gene are SGHVS and FNYEAQ. Trimming took off 3 bases at V and 5 bases at J, with 9 bases between the two ends. The CDR3 is made up of 13 amino acids. This sample's TCRbeta library carried unique molecular identifier barcodes. Each CDR3 protein is one row after TCRdb ran MiXCR on the PCR reads. The table lists about 180,000 distinct CDR3 sequences, around 10% of them singletons. This sample comprised PBMCs, obtained before TCRalphabeta/CD19-depleted stem cell transplant. The rearrangement joins TRBV7-6 to TRBJ2-3; D gene uncertain. This clonotype was obtained from a boy aged 2-15 years with acute myeloid leukemia, due to receive a stem cell transplant. CDR3 region: CASSLGYEDTQYF. In DNA form, the CDR3 reads TGTGCCAGCAGCTTGGGATATGAAGATACGCAGTATTTT.